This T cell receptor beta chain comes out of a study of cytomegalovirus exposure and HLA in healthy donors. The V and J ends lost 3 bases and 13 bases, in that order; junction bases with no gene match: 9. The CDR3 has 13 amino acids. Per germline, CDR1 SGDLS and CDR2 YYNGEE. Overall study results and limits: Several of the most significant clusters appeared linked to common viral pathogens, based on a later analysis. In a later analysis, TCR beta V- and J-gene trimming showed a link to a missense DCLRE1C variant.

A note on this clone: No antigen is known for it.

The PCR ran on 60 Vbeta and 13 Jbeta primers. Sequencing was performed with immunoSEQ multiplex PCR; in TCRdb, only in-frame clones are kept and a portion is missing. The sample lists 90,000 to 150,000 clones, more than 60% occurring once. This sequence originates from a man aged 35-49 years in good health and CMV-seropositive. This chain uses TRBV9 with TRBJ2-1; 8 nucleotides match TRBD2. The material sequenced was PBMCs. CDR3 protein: CASSGNGAGVQFF. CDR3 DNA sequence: TGTGCCAGCAGCGGGAACGGAGCGGGAGTCCAGTTCTTC.